The entry below describes one T cell receptor beta chain. Its antigen is as yet unknown. Broader study findings: Larger-cohort validation covered only one TCR beta V-J rearrangement. Tumor Tregs overlapped most with tumor, then blood, naive CD4+ cells.

After constant-region reverse-primer amplification, full-length variable regions underwent semi-nested PCR with Nested Universal Primer A. TCRdb fed the 5' RACE reads into MiXCR, producing one record per CDR3 protein. The sample includes 5,500 to 8,500 distinct CDR3 sequences, 50% to 55% seen only once; the top ten take approximately 3%. V lost 0 bases to trimming and J lost 11 bases, with 16 bases between them. Germline CDR1 and CDR2: DFQATT and SNEGSKA (reference sequence). This CDR3 spans 13 amino acids. Naive CD4+ T cells were purified with Tregs depleted by CD25. The sample consisted of naive CD4+ T cells sorted from a lymph node. Sample subset: naive CD4+ T cells, CD4+CD45RA+CD25-. V and J are TRBV20-1 and TRBJ1-2, with D uncertain. This receptor was obtained from a female donor with breast cancer. CDR3 sequence (DNA): TGCAGTGCTAGAGACCTAACATCCCTGGGGTACACCTTC. Its protein product is CSARDLTSLGYTF.